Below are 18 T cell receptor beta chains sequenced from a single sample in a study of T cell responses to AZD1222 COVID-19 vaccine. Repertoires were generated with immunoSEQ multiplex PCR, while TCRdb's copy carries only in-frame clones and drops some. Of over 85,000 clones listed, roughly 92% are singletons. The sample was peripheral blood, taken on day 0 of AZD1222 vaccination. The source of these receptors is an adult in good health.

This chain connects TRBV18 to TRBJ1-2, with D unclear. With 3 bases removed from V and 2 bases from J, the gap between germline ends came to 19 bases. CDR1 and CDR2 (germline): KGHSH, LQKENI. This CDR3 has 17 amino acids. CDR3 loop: CASSPGLKNLQNYGYTF. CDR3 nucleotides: TGTGCCAGCTCACCCGGACTGAAGAACCTGCAAAACTATGGCTACACCTTC.

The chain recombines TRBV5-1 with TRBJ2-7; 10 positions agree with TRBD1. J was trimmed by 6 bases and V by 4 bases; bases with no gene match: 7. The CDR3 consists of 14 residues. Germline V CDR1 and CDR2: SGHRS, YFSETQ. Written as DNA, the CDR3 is TGCGCCAGCAGCCCCTGGACAGGGGGATCCGAGCAGTACTTC. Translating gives CASSPWTGGSEQYF.

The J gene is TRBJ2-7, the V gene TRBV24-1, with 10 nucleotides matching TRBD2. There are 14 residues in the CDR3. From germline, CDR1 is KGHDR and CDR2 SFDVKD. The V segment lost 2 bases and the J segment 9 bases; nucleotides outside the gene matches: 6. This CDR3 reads CATSDSASGGVQYF. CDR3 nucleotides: TGTGCCACCAGTGATTCTGCTAGCGGGGGTGTGCAGTACTTC.

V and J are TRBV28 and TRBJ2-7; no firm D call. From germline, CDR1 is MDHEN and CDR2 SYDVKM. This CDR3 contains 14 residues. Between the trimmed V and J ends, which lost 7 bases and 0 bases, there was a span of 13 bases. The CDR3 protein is CASTFRHHSYEQYF. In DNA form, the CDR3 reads TGTGCCAGCACTTTCCGACACCACTCCTACGAGCAGTACTTC.

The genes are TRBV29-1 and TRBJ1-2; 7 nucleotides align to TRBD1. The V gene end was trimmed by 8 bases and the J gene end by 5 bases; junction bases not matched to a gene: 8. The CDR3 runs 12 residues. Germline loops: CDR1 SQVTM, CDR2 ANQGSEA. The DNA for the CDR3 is TGCAGCATAAGACAGGGATGGTATGGCTACACCTTC. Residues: CSIRQGWYGYTF. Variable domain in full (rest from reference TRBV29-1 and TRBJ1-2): SAVISQKPSRDICQRGTSLTIQCQVDSQVTMMFWYRQQPGQSLTLIATANQGSEATYESGFVIDKFPISRPNLTFSTLTVSNMSPEDSSIYLCSIRQGWYGYTFGSGTRLTVV.

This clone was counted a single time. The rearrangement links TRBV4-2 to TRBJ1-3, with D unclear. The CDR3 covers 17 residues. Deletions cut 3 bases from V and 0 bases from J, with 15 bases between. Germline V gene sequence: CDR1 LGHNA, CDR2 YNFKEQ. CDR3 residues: CASSQWEKDHSGNTIYF. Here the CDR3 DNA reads TGTGCCAGCAGCCAGTGGGAGAAGGACCACTCTGGAAACACCATATATTTT.

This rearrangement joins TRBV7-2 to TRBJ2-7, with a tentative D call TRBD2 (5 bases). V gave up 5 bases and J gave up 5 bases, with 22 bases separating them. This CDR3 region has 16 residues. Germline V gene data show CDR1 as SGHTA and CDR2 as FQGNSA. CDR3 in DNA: TGTGCCAGCAGCCATGAGGGTCGGGGTGGTATAGACGAGCAGTACTTC. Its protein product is CASSHEGRGGIDEQYF.

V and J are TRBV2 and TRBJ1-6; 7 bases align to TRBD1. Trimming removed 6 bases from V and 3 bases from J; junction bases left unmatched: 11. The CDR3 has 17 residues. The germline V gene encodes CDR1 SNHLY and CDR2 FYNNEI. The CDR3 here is CASSPRDSRFYNSPLHF. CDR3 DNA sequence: TGTGCCAGCAGCCCCAGGGACAGCCGCTTCTATAATTCACCCCTCCACTTT.

The CDR3 loop is CASRPRDGSNQPQHF. The DNA for the CDR3 is TGTGCCAGCAGGCCAAGGGATGGTAGCAATCAGCCCCAGCATTTT. This sequence joins TRBV2 and TRBJ1-5; D not certain. The CDR3 consists of 15 residues. The V and J ends lost 6 bases and 0 bases respectively, with 12 bases between them. Germline CDR1 reads SNHLY; CDR2 reads FYNNEI.

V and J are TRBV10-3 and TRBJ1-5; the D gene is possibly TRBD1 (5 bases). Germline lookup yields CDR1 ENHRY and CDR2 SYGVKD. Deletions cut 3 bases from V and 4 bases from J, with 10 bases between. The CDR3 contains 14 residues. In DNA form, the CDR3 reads TGTGCCATCAGTGATTCACAGGATAATCAGCCCCAGCATTTT. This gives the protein CAISDSQDNQPQHF.

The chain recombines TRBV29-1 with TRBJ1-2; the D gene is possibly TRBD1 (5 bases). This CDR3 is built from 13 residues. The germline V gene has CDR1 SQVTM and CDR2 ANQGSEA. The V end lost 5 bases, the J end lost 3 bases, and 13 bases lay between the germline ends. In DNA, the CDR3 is TGCAGCGTTCCCAGGGACGCGGACTATGGCTACACCTTC. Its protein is CSVPRDADYGYTF.

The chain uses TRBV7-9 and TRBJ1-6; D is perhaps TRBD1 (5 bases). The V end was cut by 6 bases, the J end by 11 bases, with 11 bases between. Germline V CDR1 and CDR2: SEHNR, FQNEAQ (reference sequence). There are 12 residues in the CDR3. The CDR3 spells CASRRGRAPLHF. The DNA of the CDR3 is TGTGCCAGCAGAAGGGGCAGGGCACCCCTCCACTTT.

The CDR3 loop reads CASGYTGELFF. The CDR3 DNA follows: TGCGCCAGCGGGTACACCGGGGAGCTGTTTTTT. The J gene is TRBJ2-2, the V gene TRBV10-2; no definite D call. Germline V gene sequence: CDR1 WSHSY, CDR2 SAAADI. The V end lost 8 bases, the J end lost 3 bases, and 4 bases lay between the germline ends. CDR3 size: 11 residues.

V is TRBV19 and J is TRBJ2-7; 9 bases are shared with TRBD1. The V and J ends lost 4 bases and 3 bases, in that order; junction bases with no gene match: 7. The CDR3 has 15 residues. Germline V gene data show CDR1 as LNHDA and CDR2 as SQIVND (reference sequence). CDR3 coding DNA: TGTGCCAGTAGTACCCGACCGGGACAGGGCTACGAGCAGTACTTC. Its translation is CASSTRPGQGYEQYF.

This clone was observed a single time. CDR3 loop: CASSLGQGGDQPQHF. CDR3 nucleotides: TGCGCCAGCAGCTTGGGACAGGGCGGGGATCAGCCCCAGCATTTT. J is TRBJ1-5 and V is TRBV5-1; TRBD1 matches at 7 bases. Germline CDR1 and CDR2: SGHRS and YFSETQ. The CDR3 consists of 15 residues. V shed 0 bases, J shed 5 bases, and the junction held 5 bases outside the gene matches.

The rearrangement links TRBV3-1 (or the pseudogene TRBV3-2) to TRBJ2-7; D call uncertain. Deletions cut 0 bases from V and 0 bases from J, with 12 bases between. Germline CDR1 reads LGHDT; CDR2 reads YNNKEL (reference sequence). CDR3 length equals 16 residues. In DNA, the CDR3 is TGTGCCAGCAGCCAAGATAGCAACAGAGCCTCCTACGAGCAGTACTTC. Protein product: CASSQDSNRASYEQYF.

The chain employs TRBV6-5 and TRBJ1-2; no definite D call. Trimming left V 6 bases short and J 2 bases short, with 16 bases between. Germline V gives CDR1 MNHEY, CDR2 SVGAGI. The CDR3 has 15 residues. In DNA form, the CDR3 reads TGTGCCAGCAGAACCCCGAATAGGTGGAACTATGGCTACACCTTC. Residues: CASRTPNRWNYGYTF.

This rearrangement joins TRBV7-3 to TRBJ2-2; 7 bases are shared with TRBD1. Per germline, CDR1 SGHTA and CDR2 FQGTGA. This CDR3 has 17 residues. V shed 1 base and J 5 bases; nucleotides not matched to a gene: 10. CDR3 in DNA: TGTGCCAGCAGCTTAATTGCGAGGGGGCGCGGAACCGGGGAGCTGTTTTTT. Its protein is CASSLIARGRGTGELFF.